One and the same sample provided the 9 T cell receptor beta chains below, sequenced in a study of immune evolution from preneoplasia to lung adenocarcinoma. Assay used: immunoSEQ multiplex PCR; TCRdb lists only in-frame clones, some missing. The sample includes fewer than 50,000 clones, under 80% of them seen just once. The sequenced sample was FFPE invasive lung adenocarcinoma tissue. The receptors originated from a person aged 60 to 70 with lung adenocarcinoma.

This chain uses TRBV2 with TRBJ2-1; 8 nucleotides match TRBD2. The CDR3 has 16 residues. V was clipped by 2 bases and J by 2 bases; unmatched bases: 5. Germline V gene lookup returns CDR1 SNHLY and CDR2 FYNNEI. CDR3 residues: CASSEWAGGTYNEQFF. CDR3 DNA sequence: TGTGCCAGCAGTGAATGGGCGGGAGGAACCTACAATGAGCAGTTCTTC.

Notes on this clone: An end of the junction does not agree with germline; a read error may underlie this. The chain recombines TRBV4-2 with TRBJ1-5; D possibly corresponds to TRBD1 (6 bases). The CDR3 spans 19 residues. Germline V gene sequence: CDR1 LGHNA, CDR2 YNFKEQ. CDR3 in DNA: TGTGCCAGCAGCCAAGAAGGATATTCGGGGGCGGATTCAAATCAGTCCCAGCATTTT. This translates into CASSQEGYSGADSNQSQHF.

V usage is TRBV2 and J usage is TRBJ2-5, with 12 bases aligning to TRBD2. The V and J ends lost 4 bases and 5 bases, in that order; junction bases with no gene match: 8. Germline assignment: CDR1 SNHLY and CDR2 FYNNEI. The length of the CDR3 is 16 residues. CDR3 loop: CASSANLAGGRETQYF. For the CDR3, the DNA is TGTGCCAGCAGTGCCAACCTAGCGGGAGGGCGGGAGACCCAGTACTTC.

The chain couples TRBV19 to TRBJ1-5; a weak D match, TRBD1 (6 bases). Looked up from germline, CDR1 is LNHDA and CDR2 is SQIVND (reference sequence). The CDR3 contains 17 residues. V dropped 6 bases and J dropped 4 bases, with 22 bases sitting between them. The CDR3 protein is CASSPKDGGQRNQPQHF. The CDR3 bases are TGTGCCAGTAGCCCAAAGGACGGGGGGCAAAGGAATCAGCCCCAGCATTTT.

The gene calls are TRBV11-2 and TRBJ1-3; D is possibly TRBD1 (5 bases). Germline V lookup: CDR1 SGHAT, CDR2 FQNNGV. V lost 0 bases, J lost 11 bases, and 20 bases lay in between. This CDR3 is 16 amino acids long. The CDR3 sequence is CASSLDRDRRGAPIYF. In DNA, the CDR3 is TGTGCCAGCAGCTTAGACCGGGACCGACGGGGTGCTCCCATATATTTT.

This sequence joins TRBV29-1 and TRBJ2-1, with 9 bases lining up with TRBD1. Looked up from germline, CDR1 is SQVTM and CDR2 is ANQGSEA. The CDR3 contains 14 residues. J gave up 8 bases and V 3 bases, and 8 bases lay outside the gene matches. DNA of the CDR3: TGCAGCGTTGAGGCCGGGACAGGGAACCATGAGCAGTTCTTC. It specifies CSVEAGTGNHEQFF.

This sequence joins TRBV30 and TRBJ2-3, with a weak D call TRBD2 (6 bases). The CDR3 consists of 12 residues. The germline gives CDR1 GTSNPN, CDR2 SVGIG (reference sequence). Trimming took 0 bases from V and 5 from J, leaving 6 bases between them. The CDR3 coding sequence is TGTGCCTGGAGTGTCGGGGGAGATACGCAGTATTTT. Translating it yields CAWSVGGDTQYF. The full variable domain, in which reference TRBV30 and TRBJ2-3 provide the parts outside the CDR3, is SQTIHQWPATLVQPVGSPLSLECTVEGTSNPNLYWYRQAAGRGLQLLFYSVGIGQISSEVPQNLSASRPQDRQFILSSKKLLLSDSGFYLCAWSVGGDTQYFGPGTRLTVL.

V is TRBV6-5 and J is TRBJ2-7; 12 positions agree with TRBD2. This CDR3 is 14 amino acids long. Germline CDR1 is MNHEY and CDR2 is SVGAGI. J was trimmed by 4 bases and V by 6 bases; bases with no gene match: 4. The CDR3 is CASRRLAGGYEQYF. DNA of the CDR3: TGTGCCAGCAGGAGGCTAGCGGGGGGGTACGAGCAGTACTTC.

The chain uses TRBV11-2 and TRBJ2-7, with unresolved D. Per germline, CDR1 SGHAT and CDR2 FQNNGV. CDR3 length: 14 residues. Trimming took 3 bases from V and 6 from J, leaving 15 bases between them. CDR3 sequence reads: CASSFTDLLSEQYF. CDR3 in DNA: TGTGCCAGCAGCTTTACGGATCTTCTCTCCGAGCAGTACTTC.